Each of the 18 T cell receptor beta chains below was sequenced from the same sample in a study of OX40 agonist ivuxolimab in advanced cancers. Assay: immunoSEQ multiplex PCR; the TCRdb copy retains only in-frame clones and omits some. The sample contains roughly 40,000 clones, around 82% of which appear only once. Sequenced material: CD4+ or CD8+ T cells sorted from blood, taken in a trial of the OX40 agonist ivuxolimab. The receptors stem from an adult with an advanced solid tumor such as melanoma, head and neck, liver or kidney cancer.

The chain combines TRBV19 with TRBJ2-2, with a weak D call TRBD1 (6 bases). Germline loops: CDR1 LNHDA, CDR2 SQIVND (reference sequence). This CDR3 spans 15 amino acids. Between the trimmed V and J ends, which lost 8 bases and 0 bases, there was a span of 13 bases. The CDR3: CASLGQLTNTGELFF. DNA of the CDR3: TGTGCCAGTTTGGGACAACTTACGAACACCGGGGAGCTGTTTTTT.

J is TRBJ2-7 and V is TRBV11-2, with D perhaps TRBD2 (6 bases). V dropped 5 bases and J dropped 2 bases, with 13 bases sitting between them. Germline V gene sequence: CDR1 SGHAT, CDR2 FQNNGV. The CDR3 is 14 amino acids. The CDR3: CASSPLRGTYEQYF. CDR3 bases: TGTGCCAGCAGCCCCCTCCGCGGGACCTACGAGCAGTACTTC.

This sequence joins TRBV6-5 and TRBJ2-7; weak D call: TRBD1 (6 bases). CDR1 is MNHEY, CDR2 SVGAGI, per germline. V was cut by 6 bases and J by 6 bases, with 15 bases left in between. CDR3 length: 13 residues. The DNA of the CDR3 is TGTGCCAGCAGGCTACAGGGTACGGGCGAGCAGTACTTC. It specifies CASRLQGTGEQYF.

The rearrangement joins TRBV10-2 to TRBJ2-7; 7 nucleotides agree with TRBD1. Germline values: CDR1 WSHSY, CDR2 SAAADI. The CDR3 runs 12 residues. V was clipped by 6 bases and J by 4 bases; unmatched bases: 3. CDR3 coding DNA: TGCGCCAGCAGCGGGACAGAGTACGAGCAGTACTTC. Its translation is CASSGTEYEQYF.

The sample holds one count of this clone. The rearrangement joins TRBV4-1 to TRBJ2-7, with D possibly TRBD2 on 7 matching bases. CDR1 MGHRA and CDR2 YSYEKL come from the germline V gene. The CDR3 covers 13 residues. With 4 bases removed from V and 4 bases from J, the gap between germline ends came to 11 bases. CDR3 bases: TGCGCCAGCAGCCTCGGGGGGCCTTACGAGCAGTACTTC. Amino acids: CASSLGGPYEQYF.

This sequence joins TRBV25-1 and TRBJ1-1; a possible D gene is TRBD1 (5 bases). The CDR3 spans 15 residues. Trimming removed 6 bases from V and 4 bases from J, with 18 bases in between. CDR1 MGHDK and CDR2 SYGVNS come from the germline V gene. The CDR3 nucleotides read TGTGCCAGCAGGGGGACCGGCGGGTTTCTCACTGAAGCTTTCTTT. It specifies CASRGTGGFLTEAFF.

This sequence joins TRBV5-1 and TRBJ2-3; unclear D gene. V was trimmed by 7 bases and J by 0 bases, leaving 9 bases between them. This CDR3 is built from 13 residues. CDR1 is SGHRS and CDR2 is YFSETQ in the germline V gene. This chain's CDR3 is CASGVGSTDTQYF. The DNA of the CDR3 is TGCGCCAGCGGGGTTGGCAGCACAGATACGCAGTATTTT.

V usage is TRBV11-3 and J usage is TRBJ2-3, with D unresolved. Looked up from germline, CDR1 is SGHNT and CDR2 is YENEEA. The CDR3 is 12 amino acids. The V gene lost 5 bases and the J gene lost 4 bases, with 7 bases spanning the gap. As DNA, the CDR3 is TGTGCCAGCAGCCCCAACTCAGATACGCAGTATTTT. Its translation: CASSPNSDTQYF.

The rearrangement links TRBV7-9 to TRBJ1-6; perhaps TRBD1 as D (5 bases). Per germline, CDR1 SEHNR and CDR2 FQNEAQ (reference sequence). CDR3 length equals 13 residues. Between the trimmed V and J ends, which lost 3 bases and 9 bases, there was a span of 9 bases. The CDR3 spells CASSLGESSPLHF. CDR3 in DNA: TGTGCCAGCAGCTTGGGGGAAAGTTCACCCCTCCACTTT.

Only a few counts were recorded for this clone. The chain carries TRBV5-6 and TRBJ1-3, with 9 bases lining up with TRBD1. The germline V gene has CDR1 SGHDT and CDR2 YYEEEE. V lost 3 bases, J lost 0 bases, and 10 bases stayed unmatched. There are 18 residues in the CDR3. CDR3 bases: TGTGCCAGCAGCTGGGGGCGGACAGGGGAATACTCTGGAAACACCATATATTTT. Protein product: CASSWGRTGEYSGNTIYF.

This rearrangement joins TRBV30 to TRBJ2-3; D is undetermined. Germline CDR1 and CDR2: GTSNPN and SVGIG (reference sequence). Trimming shortened V by 3 bases and J by 1 base, and 11 bases separated the two germline ends. The CDR3 contains 14 residues. The CDR3 DNA follows: TGTGCCTGGAGGGGGTTTGCGGGCACAGATACGCAGTATTTT. It yields the protein CAWRGFAGTDTQYF.

The chain recombines TRBV5-5 with TRBJ1-1, with D perhaps matching TRBD1 (5 bases). The ends were cut back, 3 bases at V and 4 bases at J, with 13 bases in the middle. Per germline, CDR1 SGHKS and CDR2 YYEKEE (reference sequence). The CDR3 spans 14 residues. CDR3: CASSWAGDGTEAFF. DNA of the CDR3: TGTGCCAGCAGCTGGGCGGGGGACGGCACTGAAGCTTTCTTT.

The count of this clone is one. The gene calls are TRBV11-2 and TRBJ2-5, with D perhaps matching TRBD2 (5 bases). V dropped 3 bases and J dropped 4 bases, with 18 bases sitting between them. The CDR3 has 16 residues. CDR1 and CDR2 from the germline V gene are SGHAT and FQNNGV. CDR3 residues: CASSFRRTVLAETQYF. In nucleotides, the CDR3 is TGTGCCAGCAGCTTTCGCCGGACGGTCCTAGCAGAGACCCAGTACTTC.

The V gene is TRBV5-1, the J gene TRBJ2-5; 12 bases line up with TRBD2. J was trimmed by 5 bases and V by 4 bases; bases with no gene match: 9. Germline CDR1 reads SGHRS; CDR2 reads YFSETQ. This CDR3 has 16 amino acids. CDR3 bases: TGCGCCAGCAGCGTAGGACTAGCGGGGTTACGGGAGACCCAGTACTTC. This encodes CASSVGLAGLRETQYF.

The chain is built from TRBV19 and TRBJ2-1; TRBD2 might be the D (6 bases). The V end lost 5 bases, the J end lost 9 bases, and 17 bases lay between the germline ends. Per the germline V gene, CDR1 is LNHDA and CDR2 is SQIVND (reference sequence). The CDR3 contains 14 residues. The CDR3 DNA follows: TGTGCCAGTAGTTTCGGGACTCCCCGCGGTGAGCAGTTCTTC. Translating gives CASSFGTPRGEQFF.

This chain uses TRBV6-1 with TRBJ1-2; D not resolved. Germline V lookup: CDR1 MNHNS, CDR2 SASEGT. The CDR3 contains 14 residues. V was cut by 1 base and J by 4 bases, with 10 bases left in between. CDR3 coding DNA: TGTGCCAGCAGTGAAGTGAACGGCCCCTATGGCTACACCTTC. Encoded protein: CASSEVNGPYGYTF.

The chain combines TRBV11-2 with TRBJ2-3; 9 bases match TRBD1. The ends lost 5 bases at V and 3 bases at J; junction bases unmatched: 6. Germline CDR1 reads SGHAT; CDR2 reads FQNNGV. The CDR3 length is 15 residues. The CDR3 DNA reads as TGTGCCAGCAGCCCAGGGACAGGGTGGACAGATACGCAGTATTTT. This codes for CASSPGTGWTDTQYF. Variable domain in full (rest from reference TRBV11-2 and TRBJ2-3): EAGVAQSPRYKIIEKRQSVAFWCNPISGHATLYWYQQILGQGPKLLIQFQNNGVVDDSQLPKDRFSAERLKGVDSTLKIQPAKLEDSAVYLCASSPGTGWTDTQYFGPGTRLTVL.

The chain has TRBV2 and TRBJ2-3, with a tentative D call TRBD2 (5 bases). The V and J ends lost 3 bases and 6 bases respectively, with 16 bases between them. Germline-derived CDR1 and CDR2 are SNHLY and FYNNEI. The CDR3 has 15 residues. The CDR3: CASSESLLVGDTQYF. The CDR3 nucleotides read TGTGCCAGCAGTGAGTCTTTACTAGTAGGTGATACGCAGTATTTT.